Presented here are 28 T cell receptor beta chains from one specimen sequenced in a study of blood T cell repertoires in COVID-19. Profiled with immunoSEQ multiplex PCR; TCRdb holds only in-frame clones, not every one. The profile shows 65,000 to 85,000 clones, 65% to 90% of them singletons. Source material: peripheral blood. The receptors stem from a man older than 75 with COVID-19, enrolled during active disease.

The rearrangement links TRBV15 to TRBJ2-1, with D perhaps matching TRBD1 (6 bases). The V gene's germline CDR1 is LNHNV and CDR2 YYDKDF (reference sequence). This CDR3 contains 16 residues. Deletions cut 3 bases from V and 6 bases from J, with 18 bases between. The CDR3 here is CATSRESAGQINEQFF. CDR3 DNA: TGTGCCACCAGCAGGGAGTCTGCAGGACAGATCAATGAGCAGTTCTTC.

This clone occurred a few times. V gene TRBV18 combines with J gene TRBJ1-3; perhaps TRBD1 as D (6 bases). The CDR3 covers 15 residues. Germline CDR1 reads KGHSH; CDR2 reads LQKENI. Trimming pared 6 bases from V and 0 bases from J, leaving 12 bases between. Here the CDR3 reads CASSDSVGSGNTIYF. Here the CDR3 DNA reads TGTGCCAGCTCGGACAGTGTGGGCTCTGGAAACACCATATATTTT. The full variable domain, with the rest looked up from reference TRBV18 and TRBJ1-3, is NAGVMQNPRHLVRRRGQEARLRCSPMKGHSHVYWYRQLPEEGLKFMVYLQKENIIDESGMPKERFSAEFPKEGPSILRIQQVVRGDSAAYFCASSDSVGSGNTIYFGEGSWLTVV.

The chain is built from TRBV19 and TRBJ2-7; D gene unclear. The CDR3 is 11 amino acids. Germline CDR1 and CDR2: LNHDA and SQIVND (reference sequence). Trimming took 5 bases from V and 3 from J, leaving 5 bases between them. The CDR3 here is CASSSNYEQYF. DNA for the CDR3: TGTGCCAGTAGTTCCAACTACGAGCAGTACTTC. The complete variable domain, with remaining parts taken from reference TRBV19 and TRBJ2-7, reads DGGITQSPKYLFRKEGQNVTLSCEQNLNHDAMYWYRQDPGQGLRLIYYSQIVNDFQKGDIAEGYSVSREKKESFPLTVTSAQKNPTAFYLCASSSNYEQYFGPGTRLTVT.

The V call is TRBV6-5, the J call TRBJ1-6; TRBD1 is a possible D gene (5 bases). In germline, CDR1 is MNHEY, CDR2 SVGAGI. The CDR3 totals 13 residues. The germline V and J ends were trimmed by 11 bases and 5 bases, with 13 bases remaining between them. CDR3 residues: CAGGRGNNSPLHF. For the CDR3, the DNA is TGTGCCGGGGGGAGGGGTAATAATTCACCCCTCCACTTT.

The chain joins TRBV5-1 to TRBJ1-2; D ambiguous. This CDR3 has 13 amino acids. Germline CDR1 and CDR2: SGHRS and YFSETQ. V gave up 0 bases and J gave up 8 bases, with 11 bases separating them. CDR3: CASSLASGYGYTF. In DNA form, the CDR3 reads TGCGCCAGCAGCTTGGCCTCCGGGTACGGCTACACCTTC.

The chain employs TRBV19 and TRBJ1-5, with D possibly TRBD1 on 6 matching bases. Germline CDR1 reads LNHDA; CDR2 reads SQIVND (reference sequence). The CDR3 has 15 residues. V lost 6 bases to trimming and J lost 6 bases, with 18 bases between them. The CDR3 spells CASSPPGGQGQPQHF. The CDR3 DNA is TGTGCCAGTAGCCCACCCGGGGGGCAGGGTCAGCCCCAGCATTTT.

The CDR3 region is CASSRGPNYGYTF. Written as DNA, the CDR3 is TGTGCCAGCAGCAGGGGGCCGAACTATGGCTACACCTTC. The rearrangement joins TRBV2 to TRBJ1-2; 8 nucleotides align to TRBD1. Per germline, CDR1 SNHLY and CDR2 FYNNEI. The CDR3 loop spans 13 amino acids. The J segment lost 2 bases and the V segment lost 6 bases, leaving 2 bases of the junction unmatched. Combining the CDR3 with reference TRBV2 and TRBJ1-2 gives the whole variable domain EPEVTQTPSHQVTQMGQEVILRCVPISNHLYFYWYRQILGQKVEFLVSFYNNEISEKSEIFDDQFSVERPDGSNFTLKIRSTKLEDSAMYFCASSRGPNYGYTFGSGTRLTVV.

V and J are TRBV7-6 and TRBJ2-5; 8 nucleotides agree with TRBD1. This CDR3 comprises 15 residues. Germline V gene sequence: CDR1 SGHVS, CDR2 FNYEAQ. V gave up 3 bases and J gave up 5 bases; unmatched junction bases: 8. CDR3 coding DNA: TGTGCCAGCAGCTTCGGACAGGGCTCGGGCGAGACCCAGTACTTC. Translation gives CASSFGQGSGETQYF.

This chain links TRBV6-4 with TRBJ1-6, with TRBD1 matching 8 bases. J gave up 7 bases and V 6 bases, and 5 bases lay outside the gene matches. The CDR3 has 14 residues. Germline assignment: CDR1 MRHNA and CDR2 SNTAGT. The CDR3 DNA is TGTGCCAGCAGCCGGGACAGGCTAAATTCACCCCTCCACTTT. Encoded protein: CASSRDRLNSPLHF.

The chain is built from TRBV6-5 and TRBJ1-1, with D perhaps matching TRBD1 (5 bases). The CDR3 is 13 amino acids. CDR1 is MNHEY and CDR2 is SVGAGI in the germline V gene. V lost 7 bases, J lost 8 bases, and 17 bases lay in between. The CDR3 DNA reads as TGTGCCAGCATTCGGGACTTAAGAGGAGAAGCTTTCTTT. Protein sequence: CASIRDLRGEAFF.

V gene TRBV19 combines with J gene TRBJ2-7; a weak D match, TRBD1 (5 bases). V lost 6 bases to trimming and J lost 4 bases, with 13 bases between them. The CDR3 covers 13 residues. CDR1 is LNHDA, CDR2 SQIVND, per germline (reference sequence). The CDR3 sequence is CASSPPNRYEQYF. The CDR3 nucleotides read TGTGCCAGTAGCCCCCCGAACAGGTACGAGCAGTACTTC.

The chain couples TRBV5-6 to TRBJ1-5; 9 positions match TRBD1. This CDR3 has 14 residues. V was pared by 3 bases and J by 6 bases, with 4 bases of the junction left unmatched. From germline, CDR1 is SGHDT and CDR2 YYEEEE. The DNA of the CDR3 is TGTGCCAGCAGCTCCGGGACAGGGAGTCAGCCCCAGCATTTT. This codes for CASSSGTGSQPQHF.

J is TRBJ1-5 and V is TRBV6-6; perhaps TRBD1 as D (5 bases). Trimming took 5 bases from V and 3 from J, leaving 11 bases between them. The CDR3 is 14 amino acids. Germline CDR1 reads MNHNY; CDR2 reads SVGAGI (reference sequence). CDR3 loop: CASSAAGYNQPQHF. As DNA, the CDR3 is TGTGCCAGCAGTGCTGCAGGGTACAATCAGCCCCAGCATTTT.

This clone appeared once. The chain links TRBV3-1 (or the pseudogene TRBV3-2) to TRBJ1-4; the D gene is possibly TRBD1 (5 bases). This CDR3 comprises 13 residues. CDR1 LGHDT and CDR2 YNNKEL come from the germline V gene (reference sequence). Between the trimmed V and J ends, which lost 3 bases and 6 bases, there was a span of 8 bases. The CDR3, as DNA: TGTGCCAGCAGCCAGGTCAGGGATGAAAAACTGTTTTTT. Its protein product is CASSQVRDEKLFF.

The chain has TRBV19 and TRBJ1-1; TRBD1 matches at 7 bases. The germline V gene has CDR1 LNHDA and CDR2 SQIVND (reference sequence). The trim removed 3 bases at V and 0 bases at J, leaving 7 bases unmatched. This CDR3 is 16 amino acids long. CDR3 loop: CASSMWDSTMNTEAFF. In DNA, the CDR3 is TGTGCCAGTAGTATGTGGGACAGTACCATGAACACTGAAGCTTTCTTT. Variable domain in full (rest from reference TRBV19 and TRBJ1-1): DGGITQSPKYLFRKEGQNVTLSCEQNLNHDAMYWYRQDPGQGLRLIYYSQIVNDFQKGDIAEGYSVSREKKESFPLTVTSAQKNPTAFYLCASSMWDSTMNTEAFFGQGTRLTVV.

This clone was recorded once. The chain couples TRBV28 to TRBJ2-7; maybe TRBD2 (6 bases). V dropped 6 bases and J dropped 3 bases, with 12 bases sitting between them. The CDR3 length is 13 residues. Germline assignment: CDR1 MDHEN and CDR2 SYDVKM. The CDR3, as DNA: TGTGCCAGCAGCTCCGGGGGTAACTACGAGCAGTACTTC. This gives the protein CASSSGGNYEQYF.

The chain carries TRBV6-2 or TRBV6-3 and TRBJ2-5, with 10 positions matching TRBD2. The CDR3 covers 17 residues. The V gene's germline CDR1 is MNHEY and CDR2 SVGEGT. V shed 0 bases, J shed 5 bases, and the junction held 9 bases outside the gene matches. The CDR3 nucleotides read TGTGCCAGCAGTTACTCCCCCGAGCGGGGGGGCCGGGAGACCCAGTACTTC. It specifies CASSYSPERGGRETQYF.

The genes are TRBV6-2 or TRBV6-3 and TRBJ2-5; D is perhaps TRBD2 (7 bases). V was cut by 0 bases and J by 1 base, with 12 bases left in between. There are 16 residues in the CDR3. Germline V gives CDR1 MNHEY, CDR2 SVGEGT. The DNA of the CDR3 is TGTGCCAGCAGTTACTCGGCGGGGGCCCTCCAAGAGACCCAGTACTTC. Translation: CASSYSAGALQETQYF.

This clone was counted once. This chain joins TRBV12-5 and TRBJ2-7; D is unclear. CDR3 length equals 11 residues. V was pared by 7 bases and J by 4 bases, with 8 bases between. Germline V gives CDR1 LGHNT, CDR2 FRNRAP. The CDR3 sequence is CASAGRYEQYF. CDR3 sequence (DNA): TGTGCTAGTGCTGGGCGATACGAGCAGTACTTC. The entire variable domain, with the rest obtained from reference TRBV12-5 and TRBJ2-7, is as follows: DARVTQTPRHKVTEMGQEVTMRCQPILGHNTVFWYRQTMMQGLELLAYFRNRAPLDDSGMPKDRFSAEMPDATLATLKIQPSEPRDSAVYFCASAGRYEQYFGPGTRLTVT.

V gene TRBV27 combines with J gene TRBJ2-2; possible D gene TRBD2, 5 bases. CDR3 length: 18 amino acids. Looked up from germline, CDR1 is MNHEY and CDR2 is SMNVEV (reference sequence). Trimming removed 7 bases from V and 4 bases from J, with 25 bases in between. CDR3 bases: TGTGCCAGCACCGTCATACTTACCGGGGAAGGTCGCACCGGGGAGCTGTTTTTT. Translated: CASTVILTGEGRTGELFF.

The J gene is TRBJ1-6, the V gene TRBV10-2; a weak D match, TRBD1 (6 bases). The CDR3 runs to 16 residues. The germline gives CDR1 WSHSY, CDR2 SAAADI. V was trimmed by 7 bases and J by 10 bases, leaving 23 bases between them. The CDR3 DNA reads TGCGCCAGCACCTACGACAGGCGCCCTAATCCGTCACCCCTCCACTTT. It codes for CASTYDRRPNPSPLHF.

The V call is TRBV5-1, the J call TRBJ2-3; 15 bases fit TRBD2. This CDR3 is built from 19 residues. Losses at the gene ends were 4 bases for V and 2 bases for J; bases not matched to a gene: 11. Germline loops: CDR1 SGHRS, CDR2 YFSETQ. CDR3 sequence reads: CASSPSPGLAGGLTDTQYF. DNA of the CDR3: TGCGCCAGCAGCCCTAGCCCGGGACTAGCGGGGGGCCTCACAGATACGCAGTATTTT.

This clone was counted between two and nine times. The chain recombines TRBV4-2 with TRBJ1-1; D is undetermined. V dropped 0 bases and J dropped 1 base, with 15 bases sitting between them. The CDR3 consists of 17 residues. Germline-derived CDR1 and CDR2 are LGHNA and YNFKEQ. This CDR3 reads CASSQDRRRRGNTEAFF. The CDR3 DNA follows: TGTGCCAGCAGCCAAGATCGCCGACGACGGGGGAACACTGAAGCTTTCTTT.

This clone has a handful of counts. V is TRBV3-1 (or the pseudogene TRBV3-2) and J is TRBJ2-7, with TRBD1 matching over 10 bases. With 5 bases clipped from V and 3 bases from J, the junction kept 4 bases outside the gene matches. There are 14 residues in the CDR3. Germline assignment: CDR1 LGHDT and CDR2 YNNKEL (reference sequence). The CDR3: CASSATGGFYEQYF. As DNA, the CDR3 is TGTGCCAGCAGCGCGACAGGGGGCTTCTACGAGCAGTACTTC.

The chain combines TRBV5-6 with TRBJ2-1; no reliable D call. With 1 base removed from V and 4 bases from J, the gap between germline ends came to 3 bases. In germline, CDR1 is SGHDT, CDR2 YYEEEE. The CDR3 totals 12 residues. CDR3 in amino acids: CASSLQYNEQFF. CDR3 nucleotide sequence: TGTGCCAGCAGCTTGCAGTACAATGAGCAGTTCTTC.

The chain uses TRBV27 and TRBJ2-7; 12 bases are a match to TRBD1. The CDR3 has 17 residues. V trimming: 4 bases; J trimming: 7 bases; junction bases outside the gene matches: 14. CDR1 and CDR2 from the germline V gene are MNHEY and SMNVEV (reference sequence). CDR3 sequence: CASSSRLGTGGRFEQYF. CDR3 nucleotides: TGTGCCAGCAGTTCGCGCCTCGGGACAGGGGGCAGGTTTGAGCAGTACTTC.

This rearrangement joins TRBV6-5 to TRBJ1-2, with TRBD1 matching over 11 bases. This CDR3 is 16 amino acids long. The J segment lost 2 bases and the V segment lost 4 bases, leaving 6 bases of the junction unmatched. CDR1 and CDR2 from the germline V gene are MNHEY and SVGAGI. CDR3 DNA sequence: TGTGCCAGCAGTTTAGGGACAGGGGGATCCAACTATGGCTACACCTTC. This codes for CASSLGTGGSNYGYTF.

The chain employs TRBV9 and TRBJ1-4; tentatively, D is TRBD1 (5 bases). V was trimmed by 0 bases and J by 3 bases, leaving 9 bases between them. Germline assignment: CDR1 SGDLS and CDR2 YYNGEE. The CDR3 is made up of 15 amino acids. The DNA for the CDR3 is TGTGCCAGCAGCGTAGCGGAGGGGCCTAATGAAAAACTGTTTTTT. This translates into CASSVAEGPNEKLFF. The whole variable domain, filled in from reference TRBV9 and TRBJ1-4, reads DSGVTQTPKHLITATGQRVTLRCSPRSGDLSVYWYQQSLDQGLQFLIQYYNGEERAKGNILERFSAQQFPDLHSELNLSSLELGDSALYFCASSVAEGPNEKLFFGSGTQLSVL.